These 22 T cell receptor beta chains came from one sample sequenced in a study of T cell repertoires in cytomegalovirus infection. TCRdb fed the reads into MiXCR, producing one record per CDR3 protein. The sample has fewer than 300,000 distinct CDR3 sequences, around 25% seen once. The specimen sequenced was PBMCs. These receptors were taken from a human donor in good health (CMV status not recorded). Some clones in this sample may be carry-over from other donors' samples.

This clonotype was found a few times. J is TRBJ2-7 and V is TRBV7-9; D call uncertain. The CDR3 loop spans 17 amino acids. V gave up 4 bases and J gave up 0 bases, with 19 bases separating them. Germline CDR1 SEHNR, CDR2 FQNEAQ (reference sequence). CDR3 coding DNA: TGTGCCAGCAGCTCGACACAAGGTCCACATCCCTCCTACGAGCAGTACTTC. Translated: CASSSTQGPHPSYEQYF.

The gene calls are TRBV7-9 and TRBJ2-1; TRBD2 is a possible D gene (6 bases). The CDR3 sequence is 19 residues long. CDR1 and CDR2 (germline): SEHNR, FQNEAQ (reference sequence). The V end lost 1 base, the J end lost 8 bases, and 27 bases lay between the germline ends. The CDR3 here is CASSLVVWRRAASLDEQFF. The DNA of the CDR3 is TGTGCCAGCAGCTTAGTGGTTTGGCGGAGGGCCGCCTCGCTGGATGAGCAGTTCTTC.

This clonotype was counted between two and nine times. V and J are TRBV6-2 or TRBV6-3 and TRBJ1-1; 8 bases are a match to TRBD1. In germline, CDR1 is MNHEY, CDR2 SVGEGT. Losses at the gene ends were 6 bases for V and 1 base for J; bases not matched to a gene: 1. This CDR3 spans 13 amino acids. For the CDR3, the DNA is TGTGCCAGCAGGGGACAGGAGAACACTGAAGCTTTCTTT. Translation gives CASRGQENTEAFF.

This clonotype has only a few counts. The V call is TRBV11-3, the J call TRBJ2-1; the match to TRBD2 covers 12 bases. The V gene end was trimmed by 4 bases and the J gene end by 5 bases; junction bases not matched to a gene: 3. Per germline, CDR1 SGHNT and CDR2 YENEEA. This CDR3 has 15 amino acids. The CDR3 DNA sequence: TGTGCCAGCAGCTCTAGCGGGAGGGCCGACAATGAGCAGTTCTTC. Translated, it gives CASSSSGRADNEQFF.

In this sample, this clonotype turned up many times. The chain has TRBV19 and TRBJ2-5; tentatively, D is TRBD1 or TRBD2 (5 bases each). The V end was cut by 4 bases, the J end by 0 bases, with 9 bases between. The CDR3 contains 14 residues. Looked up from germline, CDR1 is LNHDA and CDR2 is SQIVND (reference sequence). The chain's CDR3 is CASSNRRYQETQYF. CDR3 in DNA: TGTGCCAGTAGTAACAGGAGGTACCAAGAGACCCAGTACTTC.

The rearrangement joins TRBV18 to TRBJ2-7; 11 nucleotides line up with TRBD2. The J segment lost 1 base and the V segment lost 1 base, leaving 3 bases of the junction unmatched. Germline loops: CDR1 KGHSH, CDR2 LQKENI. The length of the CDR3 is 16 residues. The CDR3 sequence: CASSPHLAGGSYEQYF. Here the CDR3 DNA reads TGTGCCAGCTCACCACACCTAGCGGGAGGATCCTACGAGCAGTACTTC.

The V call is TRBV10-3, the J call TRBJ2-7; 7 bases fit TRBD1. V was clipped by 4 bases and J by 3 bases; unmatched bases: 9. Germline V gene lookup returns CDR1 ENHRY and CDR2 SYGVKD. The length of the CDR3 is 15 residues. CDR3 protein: CAISATRTGYYEQYF. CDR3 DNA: TGTGCCATCAGTGCCACGAGGACAGGATACTACGAGCAGTACTTC.

The CDR3 region has the DNA TGTGCCAGCAGCTTTTACGCGGGAGGTATAAATGAGCAGTTCTTC. Residues: CASSFYAGGINEQFF. V gene TRBV7-2 combines with J gene TRBJ2-1; 8 positions match TRBD2. The CDR3 has 15 residues. Germline V CDR1 and CDR2: SGHTA, FQGNSA. V shed 3 bases, J shed 7 bases, and the junction held 8 bases outside the gene matches.

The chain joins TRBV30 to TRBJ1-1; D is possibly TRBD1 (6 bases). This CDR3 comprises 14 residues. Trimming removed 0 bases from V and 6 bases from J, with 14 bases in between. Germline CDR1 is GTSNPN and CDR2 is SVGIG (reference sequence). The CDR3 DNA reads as TGTGCCTGGAGTGTAAGCGCCAGGGGCGCTGAAGCTTTCTTT. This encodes CAWSVSARGAEAFF.

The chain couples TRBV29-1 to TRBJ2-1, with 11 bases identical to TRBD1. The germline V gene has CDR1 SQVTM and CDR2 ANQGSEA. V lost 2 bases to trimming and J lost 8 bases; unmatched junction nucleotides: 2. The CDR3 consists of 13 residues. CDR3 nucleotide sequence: TGCAGCGTTGAAAGGGACAGGGGGTATGAGCAGTTCTTC. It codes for CSVERDRGYEQFF.

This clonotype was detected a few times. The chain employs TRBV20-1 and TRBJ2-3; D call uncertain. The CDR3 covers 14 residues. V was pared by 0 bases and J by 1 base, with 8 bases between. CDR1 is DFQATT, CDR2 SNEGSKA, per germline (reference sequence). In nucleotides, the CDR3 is TGCAGTGCTAGAGAGGGTGGCCGCACAGATACGCAGTATTTT. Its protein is CSAREGGRTDTQYF.

CDR3 DNA sequence: TGCAGCCCCTGGGGACCGAGCACCGGGGAGCTGTTTTTT. It codes for CSPWGPSTGELFF. The genes are TRBV20-1 and TRBJ2-2, with D perhaps assigned TRBD1 or TRBD2 (5 bases each). The CDR3 runs to 13 residues. Germline CDR1 reads DFQATT; CDR2 reads SNEGSKA (reference sequence).

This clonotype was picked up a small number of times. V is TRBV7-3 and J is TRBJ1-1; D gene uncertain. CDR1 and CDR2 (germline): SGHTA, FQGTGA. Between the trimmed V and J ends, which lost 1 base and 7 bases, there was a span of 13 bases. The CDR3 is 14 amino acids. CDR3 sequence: CASSLSGGRNEAFF. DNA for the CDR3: TGTGCCAGCAGCTTAAGCGGAGGACGGAATGAAGCTTTCTTT.

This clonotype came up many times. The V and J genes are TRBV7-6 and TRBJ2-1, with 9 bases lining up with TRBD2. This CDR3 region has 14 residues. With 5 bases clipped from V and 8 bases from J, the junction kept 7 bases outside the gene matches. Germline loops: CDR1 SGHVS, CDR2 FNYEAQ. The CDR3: CASSQLAGGDEQFF. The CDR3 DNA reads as TGTGCCAGCAGCCAGCTGGCGGGAGGGGATGAGCAGTTCTTC.

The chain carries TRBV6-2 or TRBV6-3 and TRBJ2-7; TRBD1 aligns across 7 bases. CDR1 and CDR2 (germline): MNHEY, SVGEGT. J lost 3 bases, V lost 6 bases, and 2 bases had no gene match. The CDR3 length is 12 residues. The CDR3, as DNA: TGTGCCAGCAGAGGGACAGTCTACGAGCAGTACTTC. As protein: CASRGTVYEQYF.

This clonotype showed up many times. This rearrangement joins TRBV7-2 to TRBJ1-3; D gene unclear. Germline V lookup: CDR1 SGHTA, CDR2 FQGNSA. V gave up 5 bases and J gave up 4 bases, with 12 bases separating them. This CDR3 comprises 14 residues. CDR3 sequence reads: CASSPRGDGNTIYF. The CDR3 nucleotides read TGTGCCAGCAGCCCCCGGGGAGACGGAAACACCATATATTTT.

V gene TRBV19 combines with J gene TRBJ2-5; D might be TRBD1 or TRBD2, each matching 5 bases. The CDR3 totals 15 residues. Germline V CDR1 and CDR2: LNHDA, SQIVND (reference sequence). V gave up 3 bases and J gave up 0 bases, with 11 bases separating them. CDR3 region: CASSITGTNQETQYF. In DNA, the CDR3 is TGTGCCAGTAGTATCACGGGGACGAACCAAGAGACCCAGTACTTC.

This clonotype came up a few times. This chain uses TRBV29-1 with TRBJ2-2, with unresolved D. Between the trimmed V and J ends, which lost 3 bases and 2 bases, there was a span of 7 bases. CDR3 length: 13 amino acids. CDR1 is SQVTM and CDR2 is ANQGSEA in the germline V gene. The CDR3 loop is CSVDPSNTGELFF. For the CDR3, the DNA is TGCAGCGTTGATCCCAGTAACACCGGGGAGCTGTTTTTT.

In DNA form, the CDR3 reads TGTGCCAGCAGACTTAACCCCGCGGGACAGCGATACAATGAGCAGTTCTTC. It is translated as CASRLNPAGQRYNEQFF. The chain combines TRBV6-5 with TRBJ2-1; a possible D gene is TRBD1 (7 bases). This CDR3 comprises 17 residues. The V end lost 6 bases, the J end lost 4 bases, and 22 bases lay between the germline ends. From germline, CDR1 is MNHEY and CDR2 SVGAGI.

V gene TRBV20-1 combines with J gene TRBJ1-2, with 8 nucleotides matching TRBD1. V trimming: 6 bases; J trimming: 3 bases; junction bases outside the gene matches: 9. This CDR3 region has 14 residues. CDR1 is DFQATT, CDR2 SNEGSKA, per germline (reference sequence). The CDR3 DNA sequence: TGCAGTGCCCCTCCGGCAGGGGGCCACTATGGCTACACCTTC. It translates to CSAPPAGGHYGYTF.

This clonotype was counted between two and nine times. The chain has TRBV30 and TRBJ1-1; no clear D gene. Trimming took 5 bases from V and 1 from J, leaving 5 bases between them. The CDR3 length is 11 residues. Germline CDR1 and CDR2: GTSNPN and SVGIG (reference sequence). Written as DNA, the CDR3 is TGTGCCTGGCAGCGGAACACTGAAGCTTTCTTT. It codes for CAWQRNTEAFF.

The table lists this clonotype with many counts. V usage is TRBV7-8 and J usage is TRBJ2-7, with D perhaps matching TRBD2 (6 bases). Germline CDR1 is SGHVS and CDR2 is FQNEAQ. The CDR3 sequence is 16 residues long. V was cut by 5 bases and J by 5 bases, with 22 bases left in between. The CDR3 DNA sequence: TGTGCCAGCAGCCTCGCGGGAAGCACGATAGGTAACGAGCAGTACTTC. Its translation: CASSLAGSTIGNEQYF. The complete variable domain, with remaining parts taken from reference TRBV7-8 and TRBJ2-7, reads GAGVSQSPRYKVAKRGQDVALRCDPISGHVSLFWYQQALGQGPEFLTYFQNEAQLDKSGLPSDRFFAERPEGSVSTLKIQRTQQEDSAVYLCASSLAGSTIGNEQYFGPGTRLTVT.